A selection of T cell receptor beta chains follows, all from one sample in a study of Tregs in tolerant kidney transplant recipients. Using immunoSEQ multiplex PCR, the repertoire was profiled, and TCRdb retains in-frame clones only, with some absent. Of approximately 82,000 clones listed, roughly 93% are singletons. This specimen consisted of CD4+ T cells from blood (PBMCs), obtained 12 months after the transplant. The receptors originated from a human patient who received a combined kidney and bone marrow transplant. The T cells may partly be graft donor cells. Both conserved end residues are part of each CDR3. Each record gives: J gene, V gene, CDR3 protein.

>TRBJ2-1|TRBV23-1
CASSQQREGRDEQFF
>TRBJ1-5|TRBV7-2
CASSSTGPGSNQPQHF
>TRBJ2-1|TRBV28
CASRPATGPSRNEQFF
>TRBJ2-3|TRBV11-2
CASSLEARGPTDTQYF
>TRBJ1-3|TRBV30
CAWMEGAPRNTIYF
>TRBJ1-2|TRBV5-1
CASSLAPGGGATLFYGYTF
>TRBJ2-2|TRBV10-3
CAISETGTYNTGELFF
>TRBJ1-3|TRBV7-6
CASSLARTGAGNTIYF
>TRBJ1-5|TRBV28
CASSLWRLNQPQHF
>TRBJ2-7|TRBV4-3
CASSQEPGPYEQYF
>TRBJ2-7|TRBV10-3
CAISEPTSGGYYEQYF
>TRBJ2-5|TRBV7-2
CASSFSGYQETQYF
>TRBJ2-7|TRBV6-5
CASRPGQSSYEQYF
>TRBJ2-2|TRBV7-8
CASSLTGLELFF
>TRBJ2-2|TRBV18
CASSRPESGELTGELFF
>TRBJ2-7|TRBV2
CASSLLAGAFEQYF
>TRBJ2-7|TRBV11-1
CASSLGSWDSAYEQYF
>TRBJ2-2|TRBV4-1
CASSQYAPRRQGVYTGELFF
>TRBJ1-1|TRBV9
CASGVGQYTEAFF
>TRBJ2-4|TRBV10-3
CAISPTLAGGGELAKNIQYF
>TRBJ1-2|TRBV5-4
CASSLDWGGPYGYTF
>TRBJ2-5|TRBV29-1
CSPPGFRETQYF
>TRBJ2-7|TRBV2
CASTFLSGAPGSEQYF